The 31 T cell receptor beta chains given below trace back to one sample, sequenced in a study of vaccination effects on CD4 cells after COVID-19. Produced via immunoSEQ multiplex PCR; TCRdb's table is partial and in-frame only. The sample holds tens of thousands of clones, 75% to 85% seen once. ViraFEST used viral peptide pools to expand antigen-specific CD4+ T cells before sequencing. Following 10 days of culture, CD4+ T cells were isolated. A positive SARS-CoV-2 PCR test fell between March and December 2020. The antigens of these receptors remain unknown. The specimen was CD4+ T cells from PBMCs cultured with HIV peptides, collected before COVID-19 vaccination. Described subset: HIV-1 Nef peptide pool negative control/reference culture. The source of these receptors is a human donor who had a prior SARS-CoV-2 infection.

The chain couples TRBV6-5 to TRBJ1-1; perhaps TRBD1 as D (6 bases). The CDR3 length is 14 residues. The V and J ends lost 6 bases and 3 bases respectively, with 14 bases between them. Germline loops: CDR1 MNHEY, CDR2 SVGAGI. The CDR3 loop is CASSDRSFHTEAFF. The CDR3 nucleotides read TGTGCCAGCAGCGACAGGAGCTTTCACACTGAAGCTTTCTTT.

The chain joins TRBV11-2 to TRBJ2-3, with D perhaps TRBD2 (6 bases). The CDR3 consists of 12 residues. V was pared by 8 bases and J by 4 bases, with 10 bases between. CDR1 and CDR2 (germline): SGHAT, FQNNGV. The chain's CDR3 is CASGRGPDTQYF. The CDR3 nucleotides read TGTGCCAGCGGGCGGGGCCCAGATACGCAGTATTTT.

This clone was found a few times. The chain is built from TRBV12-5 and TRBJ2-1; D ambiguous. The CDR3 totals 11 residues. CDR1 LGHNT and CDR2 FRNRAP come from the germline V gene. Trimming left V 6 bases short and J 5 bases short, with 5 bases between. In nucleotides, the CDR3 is TGTGCTAGTGGCCAGAACAATGAGCAGTTCTTC. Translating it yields CASGQNNEQFF.

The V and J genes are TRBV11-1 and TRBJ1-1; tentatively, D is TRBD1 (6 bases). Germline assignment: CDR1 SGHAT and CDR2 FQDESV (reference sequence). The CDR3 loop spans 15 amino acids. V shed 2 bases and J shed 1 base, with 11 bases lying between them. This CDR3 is CASSLQLGANTEAFF. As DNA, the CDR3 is TGTGCCAGCAGCTTACAACTGGGGGCGAACACTGAAGCTTTCTTT.

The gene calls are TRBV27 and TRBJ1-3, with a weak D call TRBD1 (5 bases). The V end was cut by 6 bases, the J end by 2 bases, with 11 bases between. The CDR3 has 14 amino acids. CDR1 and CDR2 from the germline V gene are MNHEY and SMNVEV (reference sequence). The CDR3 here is CASRQGGPGNTIYF. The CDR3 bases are TGTGCCAGCAGGCAGGGTGGCCCTGGAAACACCATATATTTT.

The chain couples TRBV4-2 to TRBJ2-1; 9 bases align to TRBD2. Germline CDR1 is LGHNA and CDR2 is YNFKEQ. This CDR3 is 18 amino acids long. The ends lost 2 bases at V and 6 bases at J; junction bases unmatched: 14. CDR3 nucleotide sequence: TGTGCCAGCAGCCAACCCGACGGCGGGGGGGGCGGAATCAATGAGCAGTTCTTC. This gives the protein CASSQPDGGGGGINEQFF.

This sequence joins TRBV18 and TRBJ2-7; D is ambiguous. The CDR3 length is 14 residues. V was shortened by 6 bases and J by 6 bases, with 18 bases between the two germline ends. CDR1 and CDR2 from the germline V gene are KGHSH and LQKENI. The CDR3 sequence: CASSGGLRPSEQYF. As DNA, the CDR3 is TGTGCCAGCTCCGGTGGGCTAAGGCCCTCCGAGCAGTACTTC.

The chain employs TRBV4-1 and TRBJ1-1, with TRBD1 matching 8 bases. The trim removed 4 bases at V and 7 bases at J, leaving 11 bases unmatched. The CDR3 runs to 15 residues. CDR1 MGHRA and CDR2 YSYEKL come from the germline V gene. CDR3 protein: CASSRSETGVIEAFF. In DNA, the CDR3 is TGCGCCAGCAGCCGATCCGAGACAGGGGTGATTGAAGCTTTCTTT.

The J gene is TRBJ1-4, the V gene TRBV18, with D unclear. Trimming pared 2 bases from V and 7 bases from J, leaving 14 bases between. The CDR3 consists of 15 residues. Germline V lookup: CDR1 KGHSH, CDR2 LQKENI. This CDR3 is CASSPDWGFGEKLFF. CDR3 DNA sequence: TGTGCCAGCTCACCAGATTGGGGTTTTGGTGAAAAACTGTTTTTT. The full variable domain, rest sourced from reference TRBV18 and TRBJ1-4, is NAGVMQNPRHLVRRRGQEARLRCSPMKGHSHVYWYRQLPEEGLKFMVYLQKENIIDESGMPKERFSAEFPKEGPSILRIQQVVRGDSAAYFCASSPDWGFGEKLFFGSGTQLSVL.

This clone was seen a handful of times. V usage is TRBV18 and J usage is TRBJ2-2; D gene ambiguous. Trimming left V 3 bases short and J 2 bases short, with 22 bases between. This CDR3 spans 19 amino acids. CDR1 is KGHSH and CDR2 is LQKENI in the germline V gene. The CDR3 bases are TGTGCCAGCTCACCGGCCCTCACAAGGGCAGGCATTAACACCGGGGAGCTGTTTTTT. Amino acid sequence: CASSPALTRAGINTGELFF.

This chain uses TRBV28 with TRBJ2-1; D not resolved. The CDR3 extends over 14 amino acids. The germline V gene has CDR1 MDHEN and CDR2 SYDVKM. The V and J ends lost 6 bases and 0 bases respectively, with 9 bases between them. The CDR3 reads CASRLRSSYNEQFF. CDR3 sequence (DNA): TGTGCCAGCAGGTTGCGGAGCTCCTACAATGAGCAGTTCTTC.

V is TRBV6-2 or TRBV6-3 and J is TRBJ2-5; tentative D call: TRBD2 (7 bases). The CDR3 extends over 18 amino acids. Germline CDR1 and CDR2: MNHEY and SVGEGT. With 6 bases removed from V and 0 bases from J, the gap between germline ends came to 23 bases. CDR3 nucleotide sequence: TGTGCCAGCAGCCCGCACGTCGCGAGAGGGGGGGACCAAGAGACCCAGTACTTC. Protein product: CASSPHVARGGDQETQYF.

The CDR3 region has the DNA TGTGCCAGCACCCTGGTTCTGGGCGAGGTGGAGACCCAGTACTTC. Its translation is CASTLVLGEVETQYF. The chain carries TRBV5-8 and TRBJ2-5; no definite D call. This CDR3 contains 15 residues. Deletions cut 6 bases from V and 5 bases from J, with 20 bases between. Germline CDR1 is SGHTS and CDR2 is YDEGEE.

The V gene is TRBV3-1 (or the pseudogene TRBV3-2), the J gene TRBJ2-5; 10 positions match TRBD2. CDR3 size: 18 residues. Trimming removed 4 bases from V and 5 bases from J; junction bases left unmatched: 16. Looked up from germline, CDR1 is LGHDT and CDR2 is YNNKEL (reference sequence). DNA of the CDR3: TGTGCCAGCAGCCCGCGGACGGCTAGCGGGAGAGGATGGGAGACCCAGTACTTC. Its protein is CASSPRTASGRGWETQYF.

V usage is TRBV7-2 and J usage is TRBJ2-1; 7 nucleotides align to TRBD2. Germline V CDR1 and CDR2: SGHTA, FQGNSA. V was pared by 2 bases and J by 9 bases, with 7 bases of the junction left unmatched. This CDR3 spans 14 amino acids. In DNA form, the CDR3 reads TGTGCCAGCAGCTTAAAGTTGCGGGGGAGTGAGCAGTTCTTC. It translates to CASSLKLRGSEQFF.

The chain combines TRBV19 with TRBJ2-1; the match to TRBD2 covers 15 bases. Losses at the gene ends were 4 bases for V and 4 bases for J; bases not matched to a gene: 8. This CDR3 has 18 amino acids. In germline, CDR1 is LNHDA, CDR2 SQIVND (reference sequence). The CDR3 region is CASSTGLAGGPPYNEQFF. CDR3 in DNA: TGTGCCAGTAGTACAGGACTAGCGGGAGGGCCTCCTTACAATGAGCAGTTCTTC.

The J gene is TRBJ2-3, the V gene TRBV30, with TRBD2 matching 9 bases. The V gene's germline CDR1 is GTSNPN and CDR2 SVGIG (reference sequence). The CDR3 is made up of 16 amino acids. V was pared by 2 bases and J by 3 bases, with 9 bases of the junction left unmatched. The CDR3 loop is CAWSTRLADYTDTQYF. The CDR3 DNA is TGTGCCTGGAGTACCCGACTAGCGGATTATACAGATACGCAGTATTTT. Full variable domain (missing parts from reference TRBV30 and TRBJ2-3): SQTIHQWPATLVQPVGSPLSLECTVEGTSNPNLYWYRQAAGRGLQLLFYSVGIGQISSEVPQNLSASRPQDRQFILSSKKLLLSDSGFYLCAWSTRLADYTDTQYFGPGTRLTVL.

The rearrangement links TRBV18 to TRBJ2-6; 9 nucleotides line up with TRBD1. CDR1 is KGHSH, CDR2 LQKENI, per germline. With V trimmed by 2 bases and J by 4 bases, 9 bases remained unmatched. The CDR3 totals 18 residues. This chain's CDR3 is CASSPRTGVSRGANVLTF. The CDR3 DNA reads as TGTGCCAGCTCACCAAGGACAGGGGTCTCGAGAGGGGCCAACGTCCTGACTTTC.

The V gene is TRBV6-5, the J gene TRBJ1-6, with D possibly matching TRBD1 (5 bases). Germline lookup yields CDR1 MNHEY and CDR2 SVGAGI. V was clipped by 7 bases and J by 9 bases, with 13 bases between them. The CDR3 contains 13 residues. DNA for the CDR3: TGTGCCAGCACGACAGTACCGCCTTCACCCCTCCACTTT. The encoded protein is CASTTVPPSPLHF.

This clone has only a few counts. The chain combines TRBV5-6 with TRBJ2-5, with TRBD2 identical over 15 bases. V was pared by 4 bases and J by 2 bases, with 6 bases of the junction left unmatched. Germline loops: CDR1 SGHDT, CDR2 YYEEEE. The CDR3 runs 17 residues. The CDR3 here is CASSHGLAGGPQETQYF. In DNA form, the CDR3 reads TGTGCCAGCAGCCATGGACTAGCGGGAGGGCCTCAAGAGACCCAGTACTTC.

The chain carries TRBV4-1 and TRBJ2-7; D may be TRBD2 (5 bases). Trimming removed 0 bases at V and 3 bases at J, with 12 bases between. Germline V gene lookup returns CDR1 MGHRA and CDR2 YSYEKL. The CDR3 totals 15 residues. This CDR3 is CASSQDPGNLYEQYF. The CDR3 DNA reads TGCGCCAGCAGCCAAGATCCCGGGAACCTCTACGAGCAGTACTTC.

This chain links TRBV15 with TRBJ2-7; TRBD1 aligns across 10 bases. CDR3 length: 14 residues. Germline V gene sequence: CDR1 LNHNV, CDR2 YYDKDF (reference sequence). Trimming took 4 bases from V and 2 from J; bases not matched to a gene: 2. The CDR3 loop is CATSTGTGAYEQYF. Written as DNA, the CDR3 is TGTGCCACCAGCACAGGGACAGGGGCCTACGAGCAGTACTTC.

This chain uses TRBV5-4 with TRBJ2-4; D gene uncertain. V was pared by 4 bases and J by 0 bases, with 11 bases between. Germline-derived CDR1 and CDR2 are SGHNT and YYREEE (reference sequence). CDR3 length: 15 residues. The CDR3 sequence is CASSKDPLAKNIQYF. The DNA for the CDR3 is TGTGCCAGCAGCAAGGACCCACTAGCCAAAAACATTCAGTACTTC.

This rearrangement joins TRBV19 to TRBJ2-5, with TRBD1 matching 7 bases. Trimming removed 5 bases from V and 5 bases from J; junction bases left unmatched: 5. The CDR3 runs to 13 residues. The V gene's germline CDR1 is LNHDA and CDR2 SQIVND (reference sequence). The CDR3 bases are TGTGCCAGTAGTCGGGACAGATGGGAGACCCAGTACTTC. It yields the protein CASSRDRWETQYF.

This CDR3 reads CASSSSGGHEQYF. The CDR3 DNA sequence: TGTGCCAGCAGCTCCTCCGGGGGCCACGAGCAGTACTTC. The V and J genes are TRBV7-9 and TRBJ2-7, with D possibly being TRBD1 or TRBD2 (6 bases each). In germline, CDR1 is SEHNR, CDR2 FQNEAQ (reference sequence). The CDR3 length is 13 residues. V was shortened by 4 bases and J by 5 bases, with 12 bases between the two germline ends.

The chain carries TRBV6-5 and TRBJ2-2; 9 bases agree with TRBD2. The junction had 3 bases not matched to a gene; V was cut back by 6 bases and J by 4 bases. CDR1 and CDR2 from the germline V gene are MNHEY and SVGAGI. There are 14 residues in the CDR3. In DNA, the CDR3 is TGTGCCAGCAGGCGACTAGCGGCCACCGGGGAGCTGTTTTTT. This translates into CASRRLAATGELFF.

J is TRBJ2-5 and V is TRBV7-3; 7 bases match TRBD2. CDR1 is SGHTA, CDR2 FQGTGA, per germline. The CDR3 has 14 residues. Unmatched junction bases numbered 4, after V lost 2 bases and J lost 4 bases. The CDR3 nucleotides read TGTGCCAGCAGCTTAGCGGGAGCTTCAGAGACCCAGTACTTC. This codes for CASSLAGASETQYF.

The CDR3 sequence: CASSLTYEQYF. The CDR3 bases are TGTGCCAGCAGCCTAACCTACGAGCAGTACTTC. The chain links TRBV11-2 to TRBJ2-7, with unresolved D. Germline CDR1 is SGHAT and CDR2 is FQNNGV. Trimming cost V 5 bases and J 2 bases, with 4 bases left between them. The CDR3 contains 11 residues.

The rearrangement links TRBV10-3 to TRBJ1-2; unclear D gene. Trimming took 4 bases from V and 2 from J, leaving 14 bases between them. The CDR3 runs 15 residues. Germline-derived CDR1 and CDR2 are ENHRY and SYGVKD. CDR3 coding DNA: TGTGCCATCAGTGTCTTGATGGGATTGAACTATGGCTACACCTTC. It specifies CAISVLMGLNYGYTF.

The DNA for the CDR3 is TGTGCCAGCCGCTCTCTCATATATTTT. As protein: CASRSLIYF. The rearrangement links TRBV7-3 to TRBJ1-3; D remains unclear. V was shortened by 8 bases and J by 12 bases, with 8 bases between the two germline ends. The CDR3 covers 9 residues. CDR1 SGHTA and CDR2 FQGTGA come from the germline V gene.

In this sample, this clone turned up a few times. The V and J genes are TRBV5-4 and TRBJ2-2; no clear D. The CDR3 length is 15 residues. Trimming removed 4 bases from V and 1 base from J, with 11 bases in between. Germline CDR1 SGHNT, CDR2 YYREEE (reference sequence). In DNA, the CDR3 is TGTGCCAGCAGCCGGAAACCCCAGAACACCGGGGAGCTGTTTTTT. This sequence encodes CASSRKPQNTGELFF. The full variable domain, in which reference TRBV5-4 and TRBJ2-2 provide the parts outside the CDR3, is ETGVTQSPTHLIKTRGQQVTLRCSSQSGHNTVSWYQQALGQGPQFIFQYYREEENGRGNFPPRFSGLQFPNYSSELNVNALELDDSALYLCASSRKPQNTGELFFGEGSRLTVL.